A selection of T cell receptor beta chains follows, all from one sample in a study of T cell repertoires in cytomegalovirus infection. What these receptors recognize is not known. A single record per CDR3 protein comes from TCRdb applying MiXCR to the reads. The sample lists 71,000 or so distinct CDR3 sequences, 20% to 25% seen once, with roughly two thirds in the top ten. The sequencing used CD8+ T cells from cultured PBMCs, collected from culture after CMV antigen stimulation. Source of these receptors: a human donor in good health (CMV status not recorded). Some clones in this sample may be carry-over from other donors' samples. CDR3s include the opening cysteine and the closing phenylalanine or tryptophan. D genes are given only for firm matches. Clone sizes are given selectively: once, few, many, or a class where the clone is expanded.

clone size	D gene	V gene	J gene	CDR3 protein	CDR3 DNA
few	TRBD2	TRBV9	TRBJ2-1	CASSVVTSGVYNEQFF	TGTGCCAGCAGCGTAGTGACTAGCGGGGTTTACAATGAGCAGTTCTTC
-	-	TRBV27	TRBJ2-5	CASNRPRETQYF	TGTGCCAGCAATAGACCCCGGGAGACCCAGTACTTC
few	-	TRBV7-2	TRBJ2-1	CASSLVGNGYNEQFF	TGTGCCAGCAGCTTAGTGGGTAATGGATACAATGAGCAGTTCTTC
few	TRBD1	TRBV27	TRBJ2-3	CASTTGRTDTQYF	TGTGCCAGCACGACAGGGCGCACAGATACGCAGTATTTT
few	-	TRBV4-3	TRBJ2-1	CASSPYLGGGYEQFF	TGCGCCAGCAGCCCCTACCTCGGAGGGGGCTATGAGCAGTTCTTC
few	-	TRBV7-7	TRBJ1-5	CASNKLTDHPGREECNQPQHF	TGTGCCAGCAACAAACTGACCGACCACCCGGGACGGGAGGAATGCAATCAGCCCCAGCATTTT
-	TRBD2	TRBV29-1	TRBJ2-7	CSVVRGGSNEQYF	TGCAGCGTTGTCCGGGGGGGCTCTAACGAGCAGTACTTC
-	-	TRBV9	TRBJ1-4	CASSAYGATNEKLFF	TGTGCCAGCAGCGCCTACGGTGCAACTAATGAAAAACTGTTTTTT
-	TRBD1	TRBV20-1	TRBJ1-5	CSASTVGQGVVRPQHF	TGCAGTGCTAGTACCGTCGGACAGGGGGTGGTTAGGCCCCAGCATTTT
-	-	TRBV7-3	TRBJ2-5	CASSPSGRTFQETQYF	TGTGCCAGCAGCCCATCAGGACGAACCTTCCAAGAGACCCAGTACTTC
many	TRBD1	TRBV7-9	TRBJ2-5	CASSPRTGAGKTQYF	TGTGCCAGCAGCCCGAGGACAGGGGCCGGAAAGACCCAGTACTTC
-	-	TRBV7-2	TRBJ2-7	CASSLGIGGPPGVEQYF	TGTGCCAGCAGCTTAGGCATCGGAGGGCCCCCAGGGGTGGAGCAGTACTTC
-	TRBD2	TRBV6-5	TRBJ2-1	CASSPLAGGLNEQFF	TGTGCCAGCAGTCCTTTAGCGGGGGGCCTCAATGAGCAGTTCTTC
-	-	TRBV6-2/TRBV6-3	TRBJ2-3	CASSRTLGDAADTQYF	TGTGCCAGCAGTCGAACTCTTGGGGACGCCGCAGATACGCAGTATTTT
few	TRBD1	TRBV6-1	TRBJ1-6	CASSTGTGTSPLHF	TGTGCCAGCAGTACCGGGACAGGGACTTCACCCCTCCACTTT
-	-	TRBV7-9	TRBJ1-1	CASSLTGLEAFF	TGTGCCAGCAGCCTAACAGGGCTAGAAGCTTTCTTT